This T cell receptor beta chain was found in a study of T cell repertoires in cytomegalovirus infection. Study as a whole: The study used recently identified HLA-C-restricted and well-studied HLA-B-restricted CMV epitopes. Carrying CMV and the relevant HLA type showed in public TCR beta signatures. Overall study findings and caveats: Summed frequency of public TCR beta families distinguished CMV carriers with the relevant HLA. CMV-specific TCR beta clonotypes restricted by HLA-C dominated the ex vivo response.

This clonotype was picked up a small number of times. Its matching antigen is unknown. TCRdb reprocessed the reads via MiXCR and lists one record per CDR3 protein. The sample has about 83,000 distinct CDR3 sequences; approximately 46% are singletons. Germline CDR1 SNHLY, CDR2 FYNNEI. Deletions cut 1 base from V and 3 bases from J, with 1 base between. This CDR3 region has 12 residues. This sequence was found in a human donor in good health (CMV status not recorded). Some clones in this sample may be carry-over from other donors' samples. The sample in question was CD8+ T cells from cultured PBMCs, obtained from culture after CMV antigen stimulation. This chain connects TRBV2 to TRBJ1-5, with D hard to call. CDR3 residues: CASSEDNQPQHF. The CDR3 nucleotides read TGTGCCAGCAGTGAAGACAATCAGCCCCAGCATTTT. Drawing the rest from reference TRBV2 and TRBJ1-5, the complete variable domain is EPEVTQTPSHQVTQMGQEVILRCVPISNHLYFYWYRQILGQKVEFLVSFYNNEISEKSEIFDDQFSVERPDGSNFTLKIRSTKLEDSAMYFCASSEDNQPQHFGDGTRLSIL.